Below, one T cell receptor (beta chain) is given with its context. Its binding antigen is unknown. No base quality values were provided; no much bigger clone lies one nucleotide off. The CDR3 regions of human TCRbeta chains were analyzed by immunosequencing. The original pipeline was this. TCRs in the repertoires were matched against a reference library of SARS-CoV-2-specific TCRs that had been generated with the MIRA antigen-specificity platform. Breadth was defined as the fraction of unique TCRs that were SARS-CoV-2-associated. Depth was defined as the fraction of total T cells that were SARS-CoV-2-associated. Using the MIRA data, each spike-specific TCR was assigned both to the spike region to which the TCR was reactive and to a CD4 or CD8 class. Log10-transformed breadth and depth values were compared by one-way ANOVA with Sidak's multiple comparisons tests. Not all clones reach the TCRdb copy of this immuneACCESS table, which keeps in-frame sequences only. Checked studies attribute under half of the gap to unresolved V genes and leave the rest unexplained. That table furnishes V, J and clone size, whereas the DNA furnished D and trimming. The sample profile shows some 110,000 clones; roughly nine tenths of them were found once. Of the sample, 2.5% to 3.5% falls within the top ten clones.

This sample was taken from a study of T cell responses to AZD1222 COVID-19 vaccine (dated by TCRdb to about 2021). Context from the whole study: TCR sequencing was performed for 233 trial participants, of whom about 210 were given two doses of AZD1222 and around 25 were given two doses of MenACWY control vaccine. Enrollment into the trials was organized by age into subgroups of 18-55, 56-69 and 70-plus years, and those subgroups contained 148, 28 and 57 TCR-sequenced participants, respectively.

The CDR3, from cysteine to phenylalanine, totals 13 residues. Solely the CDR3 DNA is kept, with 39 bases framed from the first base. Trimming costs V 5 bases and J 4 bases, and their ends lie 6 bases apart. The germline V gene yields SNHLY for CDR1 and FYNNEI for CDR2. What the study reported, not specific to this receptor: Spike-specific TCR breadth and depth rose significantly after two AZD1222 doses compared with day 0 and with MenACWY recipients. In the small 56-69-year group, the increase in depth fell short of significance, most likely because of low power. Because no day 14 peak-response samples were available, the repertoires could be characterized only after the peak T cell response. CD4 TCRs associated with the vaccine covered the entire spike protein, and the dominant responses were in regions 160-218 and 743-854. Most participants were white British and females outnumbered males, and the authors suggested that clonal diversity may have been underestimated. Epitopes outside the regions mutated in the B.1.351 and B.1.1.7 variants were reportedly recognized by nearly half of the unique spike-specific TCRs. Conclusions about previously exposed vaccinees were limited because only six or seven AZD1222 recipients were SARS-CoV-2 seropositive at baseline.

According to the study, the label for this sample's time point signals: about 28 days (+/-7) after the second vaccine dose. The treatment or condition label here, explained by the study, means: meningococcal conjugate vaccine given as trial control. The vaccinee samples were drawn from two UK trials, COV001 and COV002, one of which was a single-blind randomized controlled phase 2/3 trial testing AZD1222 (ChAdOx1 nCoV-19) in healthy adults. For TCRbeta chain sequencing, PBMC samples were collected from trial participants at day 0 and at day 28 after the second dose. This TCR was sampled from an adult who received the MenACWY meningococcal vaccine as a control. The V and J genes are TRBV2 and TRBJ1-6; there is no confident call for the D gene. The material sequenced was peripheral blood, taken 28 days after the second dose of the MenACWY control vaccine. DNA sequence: TGTGCCAGCAGTCCCGGTTATAATTCACCCCTCCACTTT. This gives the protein CASSPGYNSPLHF. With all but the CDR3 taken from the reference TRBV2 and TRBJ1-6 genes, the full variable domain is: EPEVTQTPSHQVTQMGQEVILRCVPISNHLYFYWYRQILGQKVEFLVSFYNNEISEKSEIFDDQFSVERPDGSNFTLKIRSTKLEDSAMYFCASSPGYNSPLHFGNGTRLTVT.